This TCR beta chain came from a study of T cell changes during pregnancy in multiple sclerosis. Profiled with immunoSEQ multiplex PCR; TCRdb holds only in-frame clones, not every one. The sample consists of roughly 35,000 clones, more than 85% of them appearing once. V gave up 3 bases and J gave up 4 bases, with 7 bases separating them. Per germline, CDR1 LNHDA and CDR2 SQIVND (reference sequence). This CDR3 contains 13 residues. The sequence derives from a female donor in good health, enrolled as a control in a pregnancy study. The chain uses TRBV19 and TRBJ1-5; tentatively, D is TRBD1 (5 bases). The sequencing used CD4+ T cells from peripheral blood mononuclear cells, collected in the third trimester of pregnancy. The CDR3 spells CASSIRGNQPQHF. The CDR3 DNA reads as TGTGCCAGTAGTATCCGGGGGAATCAGCCCCAGCATTTT.